Listed below are T cell receptor beta chains from one sample, sequenced in a study of shared clonotypes between healthy human individuals. The method was immunoSEQ multiplex PCR; TCRdb's version includes in-frame clones alone and lacks a portion of them. The sample has about 2.1 million clones; just over 90% are singletons. Specimen: naive CD8+ T cells from PBMCs. The receptors shown here come from a man younger than 35 in good health. Some clones in this sample may be carry-over from other donors' samples. Both conserved end residues are part of each CDR3. D genes are given only for firm matches. Clone size is given for some rows only: seen once, a few or many times, or a class if the clone is expanded.

v_call	clone_size	d_call	j_call	cdr3_nt	cdr3_aa
TRBV27	NA	TRBD1	TRBJ1-1	TGTGCCAGCAGTCCGGCGACAGGGATGGAGACTGAAGCTTTCTTT	CASSPATGMETEAFF
TRBV28	NA	TRBD1	TRBJ1-2	TGTGCCAGCAGTTTAATAGTCTGGCTGCGGGACAGAAAATCGCACGACTATGGCTACACCTTC	CASSLIVWLRDRKSHDYGYTF
TRBV2	NA	NA	TRBJ2-2	TGTGCCAGCAGTGCGGACGGCGGGGCCGGGGAGCTGTTTTTT	CASSADGGAGELFF
TRBV4-1	NA	NA	TRBJ1-4	TGCGCCAGCAGCCAAATGAACGCTAATGAAAAACTGTTTTTT	CASSQMNANEKLFF
TRBV7-9	NA	NA	TRBJ2-1	TGTGCCAGCAGCTTAGTCGTTTTGGGGGGTCAGGATGAGCAGTTCTTC	CASSLVVLGGQDEQFF
TRBV5-1	NA	TRBD1	TRBJ2-1	TGCGCCAGCAGCGATTTCCGGGACAGCAACTACAATGAGCAGTTCTTC	CASSDFRDSNYNEQFF
TRBV19	NA	TRBD2	TRBJ2-1	TGTGCCAGTAGCTCCCGACTAGCGGGGACCTACAATGAGCAGTTCTTC	CASSSRLAGTYNEQFF
TRBV7-3	NA	NA	TRBJ2-1	TGTGCCAGCAGCTTAACCGGACCCTACAATGAGCAGTTCTTC	CASSLTGPYNEQFF
TRBV5-5	NA	NA	TRBJ2-7	TGTGCCAGCAGCTCTCAGGCCCTTTACTACGAGCAGTACTTC	CASSSQALYYEQYF
TRBV19	NA	NA	TRBJ2-7	TGTGCCAGTAGTCTGGGACGGGGCGAGCAGTACTTC	CASSLGRGEQYF
TRBV6-6	once	TRBD1	TRBJ2-1	TGTGCCAGCAGCACCAGGGGGCAGAGGTACAATGAGCAGTTCTTC	CASSTRGQRYNEQFF
TRBV7-9	NA	NA	TRBJ1-2	TGTGCCAGCAGCTTAGCGCGGGGATCCCACTATGGCTACACCTTC	CASSLARGSHYGYTF
TRBV7-2	NA	NA	TRBJ1-4	TGTGCCAGCAGCTTATGGCCGGATGAAAAACTGTTTTTT	CASSLWPDEKLFF
TRBV6-5	NA	NA	TRBJ2-1	TGTGCCAGCAGGTCCCTCTTCGGGGTTGAGCAGTTCTTC	CASRSLFGVEQFF
TRBV7-9	NA	TRBD2	TRBJ2-3	TGTGCCAGCGGGGGACTAGCGTCTAGCACAGATACGCAGTATTTT	CASGGLASSTDTQYF
TRBV28	NA	TRBD2	TRBJ2-1	TGTGCCAGCAGTCCGTCCCCCGGGACTAGCGGGAGGGACAATGAGCAGTTCTTC	CASSPSPGTSGRDNEQFF
TRBV7-9	NA	TRBD1	TRBJ1-2	TGTGCCAGCAGCTTAGCCGACAGGGGGACGAACTATGGCTACACCTTC	CASSLADRGTNYGYTF
TRBV7-2	NA	TRBD2	TRBJ2-1	TGTGCCAGCAGCTTCGGTAGCGGGGGGTTCTCCTACAATGAGCAGTTCTTC	CASSFGSGGFSYNEQFF
TRBV6-1	NA	NA	TRBJ2-2	TGTGCCAGCAGTGGGGGGCAGGGAGTCACCGGGGAGCTGTTTTTT	CASSGGQGVTGELFF
TRBV4-3	once	NA	TRBJ1-3	TGCGCCAGCAGCCAAGGGACATCTTTCGGAAACACCATATATTTT	CASSQGTSFGNTIYF
TRBV19	NA	TRBD1	TRBJ2-2	TGTGCCAGTAGTTCCTACGACAGGGAAGGGGCCACCGGGGAGCTGTTTTTT	CASSSYDREGATGELFF
TRBV7-2	NA	NA	TRBJ2-1	TGTGCCAGCAGCCCAAATTGGCGGAAGCAGTTCTTC	CASSPNWRKQFF
TRBV28	NA	NA	TRBJ2-7	TGTGCCAGCAGTTTACAGGGCTCCTACGAGCAGTACTTC	CASSLQGSYEQYF
TRBV7-8	NA	NA	TRBJ2-7	TGTGCCAGCGCCCTCCGGCCCTCCGGCTACGAGCAGTACTTC	CASALRPSGYEQYF
TRBV6-5	NA	NA	TRBJ2-7	TGTGCCAGCAGTTCGGGCAGGATTCCCTTCGGGGACGAGCAGTACTTC	CASSSGRIPFGDEQYF
TRBV7-9	NA	NA	TRBJ1-4	TGTGCCAGCAGCCCCCTCGACAGAGTTAATGAAAAACTGTTTTTT	CASSPLDRVNEKLFF